These 21 T cell receptor beta chains came from one sample sequenced in a study of T cell changes during pregnancy in multiple sclerosis. The method was immunoSEQ multiplex PCR; TCRdb's version includes in-frame clones alone and lacks a portion of them. This table has about 100,000 clones, approximately 94% appearing once. Sequencing was performed on peripheral blood, taken before pregnancy. Receptors were obtained from a female donor with multiple sclerosis, enrolled in a pregnancy study.

The rearrangement links TRBV9 to TRBJ2-7, with D tentatively TRBD2 (5 bases). This CDR3 contains 12 residues. From germline, CDR1 is SGDLS and CDR2 YYNGEE. The ends were cut back, 0 bases at V and 7 bases at J, with 8 bases in the middle. CDR3 sequence reads: CASSVDSGEQYF. DNA of the CDR3: TGTGCCAGCAGCGTAGACTCGGGAGAGCAGTACTTC.

In its sample, this clone was seen once. The J gene is TRBJ2-1, the V gene TRBV5-1; weak D call: TRBD1 (6 bases). V lost 1 base to trimming and J lost 9 bases, with 20 bases between them. Germline-derived CDR1 and CDR2 are SGHRS and YFSETQ. This CDR3 region has 16 residues. CDR3 sequence: CASSLFPDRMDGEQFF. CDR3 in DNA: TGCGCCAGCAGCTTGTTTCCCGACAGGATGGACGGTGAGCAGTTCTTC.

The chain uses TRBV28 and TRBJ1-4; 7 bases are a match to TRBD1. The V and J ends lost 8 bases and 8 bases, in that order; junction bases with no gene match: 5. In germline, CDR1 is MDHEN, CDR2 SYDVKM. CDR3 length: 12 residues. The CDR3 DNA is TGTGCCAGCGGGACAGTATTGGAAAAACTGTTTTTT. It codes for CASGTVLEKLFF.

This clone was recorded only once. V gene TRBV5-1 combines with J gene TRBJ2-1, with 9 nucleotides matching TRBD2. The germline V gene encodes CDR1 SGHRS and CDR2 YFSETQ. J was trimmed by 9 bases and V by 3 bases; bases with no gene match: 16. The CDR3 sequence is 17 residues long. This CDR3 is CASSSRFSGSGGSEQFF. The CDR3 region has the DNA TGCGCCAGCAGCTCACGATTTAGCGGGAGTGGGGGTAGTGAGCAGTTCTTC.

This sequence joins TRBV10-1 and TRBJ2-2, with 10 bases aligning to TRBD2. There are 17 residues in the CDR3. Germline-derived CDR1 and CDR2 are WNHNN and SYGVQD (reference sequence). V shed 4 bases and J 4 bases; nucleotides not matched to a gene: 9. This chain's CDR3 is CASSGIGTSEATGELFF. CDR3 DNA sequence: TGCGCCAGCAGTGGAATCGGGACTAGCGAGGCCACCGGGGAGCTGTTTTTT.

The rearrangement uses TRBV7-8 and TRBJ1-5; TRBD1 is a possible D gene (6 bases). Trimming left V 1 base short and J 12 bases short, with 22 bases between. Germline V gives CDR1 SGHVS, CDR2 FQNEAQ. This CDR3 has 16 amino acids. CDR3 DNA sequence: TGTGCCAGCAGCTTAGGTCCAGGGGTTATCACGAGACTCCAGCATTTT. As protein: CASSLGPGVITRLQHF.

This clone was detected a few times. The chain is built from TRBV2 and TRBJ1-3, with TRBD1 matching over 7 bases. The V segment lost 3 bases and the J segment 5 bases; nucleotides outside the gene matches: 1. The germline CDR1 and CDR2 sequences are SNHLY and FYNNEI. This CDR3 is built from 13 residues. The CDR3 is CASSETGRNTIYF. The CDR3 DNA reads as TGTGCCAGCAGTGAGACAGGGAGAAACACCATATATTTT.

The chain employs TRBV5-4 and TRBJ2-1; TRBD2 agrees at 10 bases. The CDR3 is 15 amino acids. The germline V gene encodes CDR1 SGHNT and CDR2 YYREEE (reference sequence). Trimming at V came to 1 base and at J to 4 bases, leaving 2 bases not matched to a gene. CDR3 DNA sequence: TGTGCCAGCAGCTTGACTAGCGGGGTTTACAATGAGCAGTTCTTC. This gives the protein CASSLTSGVYNEQFF. The complete variable domain, with remaining parts taken from reference TRBV5-4 and TRBJ2-1, reads ETGVTQSPTHLIKTRGQQVTLRCSSQSGHNTVSWYQQALGQGPQFIFQYYREEENGRGNFPPRFSGLQFPNYSSELNVNALELDDSALYLCASSLTSGVYNEQFFGPGTRLTVL.

Only one count was recorded for this clone. The V call is TRBV7-2, the J call TRBJ2-7; possible D gene TRBD2, 6 bases. V lost 1 base and J lost 3, with 19 bases in between. CDR3 length equals 17 residues. Germline values: CDR1 SGHTA, CDR2 FQGNSA. The CDR3 nucleotides read TGTGCCAGCAGCTTAGGACCGGAGGGGAAACTCTTCTACGAGCAGTACTTC. Amino acids: CASSLGPEGKLFYEQYF.

This clone appeared a few times. J is TRBJ2-1 and V is TRBV14, with 8 positions matching TRBD2. The CDR3 covers 17 residues. Losses at the gene ends were 2 bases for V and 7 bases for J; bases not matched to a gene: 13. Germline V lookup: CDR1 SGHDN, CDR2 FVKESK. The CDR3 region has the DNA TGTGCCAGCAGCCAAACAAGGGGACTAGGCAAAGGGAATGAGCAGTTCTTC. Its protein product is CASSQTRGLGKGNEQFF.

The chain links TRBV29-1 to TRBJ2-5; the D gene is possibly TRBD1 (6 bases). V lost 4 bases to trimming and J lost 1 base, with 7 bases between them. This CDR3 has 12 residues. From germline, CDR1 is SQVTM and CDR2 ANQGSEA. The CDR3 bases are TGCAGCGTTGTACAGGGCCAAGAGACCCAGTACTTC. As protein: CSVVQGQETQYF.

This chain joins TRBV6-5 and TRBJ2-7, with TRBD1 identical over 7 bases. The germline gives CDR1 MNHEY, CDR2 SVGAGI. Germline trimming cut 2 bases from V and 1 base from J; bases unmatched to any gene: 5. The CDR3 loop spans 15 amino acids. Here the CDR3 reads CASSYNGQVSYEQYF. DNA for the CDR3: TGTGCCAGCAGTTACAACGGACAGGTTTCCTACGAGCAGTACTTC.

This chain connects TRBV11-2 to TRBJ2-1; TRBD2 matches at 7 bases. From germline, CDR1 is SGHAT and CDR2 FQNNGV. There are 15 residues in the CDR3. J gave up 4 bases and V 5 bases, and 8 bases lay outside the gene matches. CDR3 sequence: CASSNGGAGYNEQFF. The CDR3 DNA follows: TGTGCCAGCAGCAACGGAGGAGCGGGGTACAATGAGCAGTTCTTC.

Details on this clone: Relative to the germline gene, one junction end is altered; a read error may explain this. The CDR3 DNA is TGTGCCAGCAGCTTAGTAGGGGGCTATACCTTC. Translated, it gives CASSLVGGYTF. The rearrangement uses TRBV7-9 and TRBJ1-2; 7 nucleotides line up with TRBD1. Germline V gene data show CDR1 as SEHNR and CDR2 as FQNEAQ (reference sequence). CDR3 length equals 11 residues.

This sequence joins TRBV6-5 and TRBJ2-7, with a weak D call TRBD1 (5 bases). The CDR3 covers 14 residues. Trimming shortened V by 0 bases and J by 3 bases, and 9 bases separated the two germline ends. Germline loops: CDR1 MNHEY, CDR2 SVGAGI. The CDR3 is CASSYSRQGYEQYF. The DNA for the CDR3 is TGTGCCAGCAGTTACTCTCGGCAGGGCTACGAGCAGTACTTC.

This clone was seen a few times. This chain connects TRBV5-1 to TRBJ2-3; D is possibly TRBD1 (6 bases). V was pared by 6 bases and J by 0 bases, with 14 bases between. The CDR3 spans 15 residues. CDR1 SGHRS and CDR2 YFSETQ come from the germline V gene. For the CDR3, the DNA is TGCGCCAGCAACCAACAGGGAACGAGCACAGATACGCAGTATTTT. Its protein product is CASNQQGTSTDTQYF.

V gene TRBV6-5 combines with J gene TRBJ2-5; 9 nucleotides agree with TRBD1. In germline, CDR1 is MNHEY, CDR2 SVGAGI. This CDR3 contains 14 residues. V gave up 6 bases and J gave up 5 bases; unmatched junction bases: 7. The CDR3 reads CASSPTGGHETQYF. DNA for the CDR3: TGTGCCAGCAGCCCTACAGGGGGCCATGAGACCCAGTACTTC.

The chain combines TRBV5-1 with TRBJ1-1; a weak D match, TRBD1 (5 bases). CDR1 and CDR2 (germline): SGHRS, YFSETQ. Trimming left V 0 bases short and J 5 bases short, with 14 bases between. The CDR3 is 15 amino acids. CDR3 nucleotides: TGCGCCAGCAGCTTGGGCGCAACAGGACGGACTGAAGCTTTCTTT. Its protein is CASSLGATGRTEAFF.

The chain employs TRBV5-1 and TRBJ1-2, with 9 bases lining up with TRBD1. The germline V gene has CDR1 SGHRS and CDR2 YFSETQ. V lost 0 bases to trimming and J lost 7 bases; unmatched junction nucleotides: 4. This CDR3 has 14 residues. CDR3 sequence: CASSLALTGGGYTF. CDR3 in DNA: TGCGCCAGCAGCTTGGCTCTGACAGGGGGTGGCTACACCTTC.

CDR3 residues: CASSRGANYGYTF. The CDR3 region has the DNA TGTGCCAGCAGCCGCGGTGCGAACTATGGCTACACCTTC. This chain links TRBV13 with TRBJ1-2; the D is unclear. The CDR3 length is 13 residues. Trimming removed 5 bases from V and 2 bases from J, with 9 bases in between. CDR1 and CDR2 (germline): PRHDT, FYEKMQ (reference sequence).

V usage is TRBV9 and J usage is TRBJ2-1; D call uncertain. The germline V gene encodes CDR1 SGDLS and CDR2 YYNGEE. This CDR3 is built from 14 residues. Trimming took off 3 bases at V and 2 bases at J, with 9 bases between the two ends. The CDR3 loop is CASSARMTYNEQFF. In DNA, the CDR3 is TGTGCCAGCAGCGCTAGGATGACCTACAATGAGCAGTTCTTC.